Here is one T cell receptor (beta chain) with its context. The data were obtained in a study of blood T cell repertoires in COVID-19. Profiled with immunoSEQ multiplex PCR; TCRdb holds only in-frame clones, not every one. The data contain about 210,000 clones, 83% of them singletons. The germline V gene encodes CDR1 SGHRS and CDR2 YFSETQ. The V and J ends lost 5 bases and 3 bases respectively, with 15 bases between them. CDR3 length: 14 residues. V gene TRBV5-1 combines with J gene TRBJ2-7; the D gene is possibly TRBD1 (5 bases). Sequencing was performed on peripheral blood. The clonotype comes from a woman aged 35 to 49 with active or convalescent COVID-19. This chain's CDR3 is CASRPGSSNYEQYF. CDR3 nucleotides: TGCGCCAGCAGACCAGGGTCTTCGAACTACGAGCAGTACTTC.